The present T cell receptor (beta chain) was sequenced within a study of blood T cell repertoires in COVID-19. Measured with immunoSEQ multiplex PCR; TCRdb has only the in-frame clones, and not every one. The profile shows approximately 41,000 clones, about nine tenths of them singletons. Sample: peripheral blood. The sequence came from a man aged 45 to 65 with active COVID-19.

The CDR3 sequence: CASSTLTSETQYF. The CDR3, as DNA: TGTGCCAGCAGTACACTGACTAGTGAGACCCAGTACTTC. The chain recombines TRBV6-5 with TRBJ2-5; a weak D match, TRBD2 (6 bases). Germline V CDR1 and CDR2: MNHEY, SVGAGI. The CDR3 contains 13 residues. V was pared by 5 bases and J by 5 bases, with 12 bases between.